The TCR beta chain under discussion was sequenced for a study of graft-versus-host responses after intestinal transplantation. Study-level background: Each of the recipients got a multivisceral, liver-intestinal, or isolated intestinal transplant. Following induction with anti-thymocyte globulin, all recipients were given tacrolimus and steroids for two to four years.

Assay used: immunoSEQ multiplex PCR; TCRdb lists only in-frame clones, some missing. The sample consists of about 39,000 clones, around 92% of them appearing once. This CDR3 contains 15 residues. Trimming took off 1 base at V and 5 bases at J, with 12 bases between the two ends. Germline V gives CDR1 SGHRS, CDR2 YFSETQ. This sample comprised PBMCs, obtained 260 to 270 days after transplant. The TCR was taken from a human patient who received an intestinal transplant, so some T cells may come from the graft donor. The V gene is TRBV5-1, the J gene TRBJ1-4; D is unresolved. The CDR3 DNA sequence: TGCGCCAGCAGCTTGACTACTGGGAAGAATGAAAAACTGTTTTTT. It is translated as CASSLTTGKNEKLFF.